Listed below are T cell receptor beta chains from one sample, sequenced in a study of shared clonotypes between healthy human individuals. Some clones are missing from TCRdb's copy, which holds only in-frame ones; the method was immunoSEQ multiplex PCR. This table holds hundreds of thousands of clones, about 76% found once. Specimen: PBMCs. These receptors came from a woman between 40 and 55 years old in good health. Some clones in this sample may be carry-over from other donors' samples. CDR3s include the opening cysteine and the closing phenylalanine or tryptophan. Fields, in order: D gene, V gene, clone size, CDR3 length, J gene, CDR3 protein, CDR3 DNA. A D gene is named only where the DNA matches it firmly. Size tells how often a clone was seen (once, few, many) or the class of an expanded clone, and some rows leave it out.

.	TRBV30	.	13	TRBJ2-5	CAWSVGGVETQYF	TGTGCCTGGAGTGTCGGCGGGGTCGAGACCCAGTACTTC
.	TRBV7-6	.	14	TRBJ2-2	CASSPVQGDGELFF	TGTGCCAGCAGCCCCGTACAGGGAGACGGGGAGCTGTTTTTT
.	TRBV27	.	14	TRBJ1-2	CASSLSNANYGYTF	TGTGCCAGCAGTTTATCGAACGCTAACTATGGCTACACCTTC
.	TRBV18	.	13	TRBJ2-5	CASSPDRQETQYF	TGTGCCAGCTCACCCGACCGACAAGAGACCCAGTACTTC
.	TRBV6-4	many	13	TRBJ1-1	CASSRTGNTEAFF	TGTGCCAGCAGTAGGACGGGAAACACTGAAGCTTTCTTT
.	TRBV27	.	13	TRBJ2-3	CASRVWGTDTQYF	TGTGCCAGCAGGGTCTGGGGCACAGATACGCAGTATTTT
.	TRBV6-6	.	15	TRBJ1-4	CASSPPLAANEKLFF	TGTGCCAGCAGCCCGCCTCTGGCTGCTAATGAAAAACTGTTTTTT
.	TRBV18	.	13	TRBJ1-5	CASSPQPVQPQHF	TGTGCCAGCTCACCACAGCCTGTTCAGCCCCAGCATTTT
TRBD1	TRBV19	.	16	TRBJ2-1	CASSTRGTGSYNEQFF	TGTGCCAGTAGTACCCGGGGGACAGGGTCCTACAATGAGCAGTTCTTC
TRBD2	TRBV5-5	.	15	TRBJ2-1	CASSSPGLGRNEQFF	TGTGCCAGCAGCTCACCGGGACTAGGGAGGAATGAGCAGTTCTTC
.	TRBV2	.	14	TRBJ2-1	CASSFLAIYNEQFF	TGTGCCAGCAGTTTCCTAGCTATCTACAATGAGCAGTTCTTC
.	TRBV6-1	few	13	TRBJ1-6	CASSAGSNSPLHF	TGTGCCAGCAGCGCAGGGTCCAATTCACCCCTCCACTTT
.	TRBV7-9	.	15	TRBJ2-1	CASLRKGLSYNEQFF	TGTGCCAGCCTTCGTAAGGGACTCTCCTACAATGAGCAGTTCTTC
TRBD2	TRBV15	.	15	TRBJ2-5	CATSRGLAGQETQYF	TGTGCCACCAGCAGAGGACTAGCGGGCCAAGAGACCCAGTACTTC
.	TRBV23-1	.	14	TRBJ2-7	CASSQSDRSYEQYF	TGCGCCAGCAGTCAATCGGATCGCAGTTACGAGCAGTACTTC
.	TRBV18	.	17	TRBJ2-3	CASSYPTGRTSTDTQYF	TGTGCCAGCTCTTACCCGACAGGCCGAACTAGCACAGATACGCAGTATTTT
.	TRBV9	once	14	TRBJ1-1	CASSVAGEGTEAFF	TGTGCCAGCAGCGTGGCAGGGGAAGGGACTGAAGCTTTCTTT
TRBD2	TRBV7-8	.	18	TRBJ2-1	CASSLEARTSGIRDEQFF	TGTGCCAGCAGCTTAGAGGCCCGGACTAGCGGGATTCGGGATGAGCAGTTCTTC
.	TRBV2	.	13	TRBJ2-4	CASSQPRGDIQYF	TGTGCCAGCAGCCAACCACGTGGGGACATTCAGTACTTC
.	TRBV6-6	.	14	TRBJ2-7	CASSNPPGDYEQYF	TGTGCCAGCAGCAACCCGCCAGGGGACTACGAGCAGTACTTC
TRBD1	TRBV7-6	.	16	TRBJ2-7	CASSLLPGQGFYEQYF	TGTGCCAGCAGCTTACTTCCCGGACAGGGGTTTTACGAGCAGTACTTC
TRBD2	TRBV11-3	once	14	TRBJ2-7	CASSLGGEGERQYF	TGTGCCAGCAGCTTAGGAGGGGAGGGAGAGCGGCAGTACTTC
.	TRBV5-1	.	15	TRBJ2-5	CASSFSDLPQETQYF	TGCGCCAGCAGCTTCTCCGACCTCCCCCAAGAGACCCAGTACTTC
.	TRBV5-1	.	14	TRBJ2-2	CASSLEGHPGELFF	TGCGCCAGCAGCCTTGAAGGCCACCCCGGGGAGCTGTTTTTT
TRBD2	TRBV28	.	19	TRBJ2-3	CASSTRWMLAGGTGDTQYF	TGTGCCAGCAGTACCCGATGGATGTTAGCGGGAGGGACGGGAGATACGCAGTATTTT
TRBD1	TRBV19	.	16	TRBJ2-2	CASSIKWGQGTGELFF	TGTGCCAGTAGTATAAAGTGGGGACAGGGGACCGGGGAGCTGTTTTTT
.	TRBV4-1	.	15	TRBJ1-5	CASSLETGRNQPQHF	TGCGCCAGCAGCCTAGAAACAGGGAGGAATCAGCCCCAGCATTTT
.	TRBV5-8	.	15	TRBJ1-2	CASSPEWASDGGYTF	TGTGCCAGCAGCCCTGAATGGGCGAGCGACGGTGGCTACACCTTC
.	TRBV4-2	.	18	TRBJ2-7	CASSQDPLDRTLTYEQYF	TGTGCCAGCAGCCAAGACCCCCTGGACAGAACCCTAACCTACGAGCAGTACTTC
.	TRBV19	.	13	TRBJ2-7	CASEGDHSYEQYF	TGTGCCAGTGAAGGAGACCACTCCTACGAGCAGTACTTC
TRBD1	TRBV2	few	12	TRBJ2-5	CASVRQGETQYF	TGTGCCAGCGTCCGACAGGGTGAGACCCAGTACTTC
.	TRBV2	.	13	TRBJ2-7	CASSEVQGGEQYF	TGTGCCAGCAGTGAAGTCCAGGGAGGCGAGCAGTACTTC
TRBD1	TRBV23-1	.	12	TRBJ2-7	CASRQGFYEQYF	TGCGCCAGCAGACAGGGGTTCTACGAGCAGTACTTC
TRBD1	TRBV7-3	.	14	TRBJ1-1	CASSFTGGSTEAFF	TGTGCCAGCAGCTTCACAGGGGGGAGCACTGAAGCTTTCTTT
TRBD2	TRBV2	.	15	TRBJ2-7	CARPDGSGIPYEQYF	TGTGCCAGACCCGATGGTAGCGGGATCCCCTACGAGCAGTACTTC
.	TRBV7-2	.	16	TRBJ2-5	CASSLASGRVVETQYF	TGTGCCAGCAGCTTAGCATCAGGGAGAGTCGTAGAGACCCAGTACTTC
.	TRBV4-2	.	13	TRBJ2-7	CASSSHHRVEQYF	TGTGCCAGCAGCTCCCACCACAGGGTCGAGCAGTACTTC
TRBD2	TRBV7-6	.	15	TRBJ2-7	CASSPRTSSFYEQYF	TGTGCCAGCAGCCCTCGGACTAGTAGCTTCTACGAGCAGTACTTC
.	TRBV28	.	13	TRBJ1-5	CASSSPSNQPQHF	TGTGCCAGCAGTTCGCCCTCGAATCAGCCCCAGCATTTT
.	TRBV6-5	.	14	TRBJ2-3	CASRISGGSDTQYF	TGTGCCAGCAGGATTTCAGGGGGGTCAGATACGCAGTATTTT
.	TRBV5-1	.	15	TRBJ2-5	CASTSLPLREETQYF	TGCGCCAGCACCTCCCTCCCGTTGCGGGAAGAGACCCAGTACTTC
TRBD1	TRBV7-2	.	16	TRBJ1-5	CASSSSWAGGGSPQHF	TGTGCCAGCAGCTCCTCCTGGGCAGGGGGAGGGTCGCCCCAGCATTTT
.	TRBV7-8	.	14	TRBJ1-3	CASSQQGSGNTIYF	TGTGCCAGCAGCCAACAGGGCTCTGGAAACACCATATATTTT
.	TRBV10-2	few	15	TRBJ1-3	CASSEDHTRTSTIYF	TGCGCCAGCAGTGAGGACCATACAAGGACCAGCACCATATATTTT
TRBD1	TRBV5-1	.	14	TRBJ1-3	CASSAQGAGNTIYF	TGCGCCAGCAGCGCCCAGGGGGCTGGAAACACCATATATTTT